The rows below give T cell receptor beta chains drawn from one sample of a study of shared clonotypes between healthy human individuals. Here immunoSEQ multiplex PCR was the method, and the copy in TCRdb shows in-frame clones only, minus some. Seen here are fewer than 850,000 clones, 95% to 97% observed once, and the top ten hold over 0.2%. What was sequenced was naive CD8+ T cells sorted from blood. These TCRs come from a man aged 30-40 years in good health. The conserved cysteine and the conserved F or W are not part of the CDR3 here. Rows give clone size only sometimes, using once, few, many, or a class for an expanded clone.

v_call	clone_size	j_call	cdr3_aa
TRBV29-1	NA	TRBJ2-1	SVEGEVAVDNEQF
TRBV7-9	NA	TRBJ2-7	ASSLTQWDEQY
TRBV9	NA	TRBJ2-5	ASSVRTGIRGETQY
TRBV11-2	NA	TRBJ2-3	ASSLDQGTGITDTQY
TRBV7-9	once	TRBJ2-5	ASSLIRTSGQETQY
TRBV7-8	NA	TRBJ2-7	ASSLGEGGYEQY
TRBV7-9	NA	TRBJ2-7	ASSWAAGGPLGEQY
TRBV11-3	NA	TRBJ2-1	ASSLPLGPGYNEQF
TRBV7-9	once	TRBJ2-7	ASSSAPPGTRYEQY
TRBV7-6	NA	TRBJ2-7	ASSLEQGSYEQY
TRBV7-9	NA	TRBJ1-1	ASSPRTGWETEAF
TRBV20-1	few	TRBJ2-1	SARDLNEQF
TRBV9	NA	TRBJ1-2	ASSARGGYT
TRBV5-6	NA	TRBJ1-1	ASSSLKSSMNTEAF
TRBV6-1	NA	TRBJ1-5	ASSGDRWTSNQPQH
TRBV27	NA	TRBJ2-2	ASSLSPGAGTGELF
TRBV7-9	NA	TRBJ2-5	ASSLGGGQETQY
TRBV27	NA	TRBJ2-1	ASSLLGDEQF
TRBV27	NA	TRBJ2-7	ASSTRQGLYEQY
TRBV7-2	NA	TRBJ1-2	ASSDGQLDYGYT
TRBV7-9	NA	TRBJ2-1	ASSTPQGSSSYNEQF
TRBV7-9	NA	TRBJ2-1	ASSSQGNEQF
TRBV4-3	NA	TRBJ1-1	ASSHWDRGGAEAF
TRBV5-5	NA	TRBJ2-7	ASSFRVLGGYEQY
TRBV27	NA	TRBJ2-1	ASSVGSGRGNEQF
TRBV4-3	NA	TRBJ2-1	ASSPTRGSYNEQF
TRBV7-9	NA	TRBJ2-5	ASSGKGVETQY
TRBV11-2	NA	TRBJ2-7	ASSFTSLSGREQY
TRBV11-2	NA	TRBJ2-1	ASSLAVLASDEQF
TRBV27	NA	TRBJ2-1	ASSPGPSNEQF
TRBV7-9	NA	TRBJ2-5	ASSHRTSRETQY
TRBV21-1	NA	TRBJ1-1	ASSKSPNTEAF